Listed here are 26 T cell receptor beta chains from one sample, sequenced in a study of blood T cell repertoires in COVID-19. The data were produced by immunoSEQ multiplex PCR, yet TCRdb's version contains in-frame clones alone and is incomplete. The sample lists over 200,000 clones; more than 70% were seen once. The sequencing sample was made of peripheral blood. The source is a woman in her forties or fifties with acute or convalescent COVID-19.

The rearrangement joins TRBV28 to TRBJ2-1; 10 nucleotides align to TRBD2. CDR3 length equals 14 residues. The ends lost 6 bases at V and 9 bases at J; junction bases unmatched: 8. CDR1 is MDHEN, CDR2 SYDVKM, per germline. This CDR3 reads CASSSGRVGTEQFF. The CDR3 bases are TGTGCCAGCAGCAGCGGGAGGGTAGGGACTGAGCAGTTCTTC. The entire variable domain, with the rest obtained from reference TRBV28 and TRBJ2-1, is as follows: DVKVTQSSRYLVKRTGEKVFLECVQDMDHENMFWYRQDPGLGLRLIYFSYDVKMKEKGDIPEGYSVSREKKERFSLILESASTNQTSMYLCASSSGRVGTEQFFGPGTRLTVL.

The rearrangement joins TRBV6-1 to TRBJ2-1; 8 positions agree with TRBD2. V gave up 4 bases and J gave up 1 base; unmatched junction bases: 12. The germline V gene encodes CDR1 MNHNS and CDR2 SASEGT. The CDR3 covers 18 residues. Here the CDR3 DNA reads TGTGCCAGCAGTGTCTTCTCCCTAGCGGGCAGATCCTACAATGAGCAGTTCTTC. Protein: CASSVFSLAGRSYNEQFF.

The chain is built from TRBV28 and TRBJ1-5; D is unresolved. There are 13 residues in the CDR3. Per germline, CDR1 MDHEN and CDR2 SYDVKM. Trimming removed 7 bases at V and 3 bases at J, with 10 bases between. The CDR3 DNA reads as TGTGCCAGCACGGGGAGATACAATCAGCCCCAGCATTTT. This encodes CASTGRYNQPQHF.

J is TRBJ2-1 and V is TRBV10-3; 10 bases are a match to TRBD2. CDR3 length: 19 amino acids. The V segment lost 0 bases and the J segment 7 bases; nucleotides outside the gene matches: 15. In germline, CDR1 is ENHRY, CDR2 SYGVKD. The CDR3 DNA sequence: TGTGCCATCAGTGAGTCGGGGAGGGGTAGCGGGAGGTCGTTGAATGAGCAGTTCTTC. As protein: CAISESGRGSGRSLNEQFF.

The rearrangement uses TRBV4-3 and TRBJ1-1; no clear D gene. Per germline, CDR1 LGHNA and CDR2 YSLEER. Trimming stripped 0 bases from V and 5 bases from J, with 7 bases between. There are 13 residues in the CDR3. The CDR3 loop reads CASSQDLETEAFF. For the CDR3, the DNA is TGCGCCAGCAGCCAAGATTTGGAGACTGAAGCTTTCTTT.

The V gene is TRBV2, the J gene TRBJ2-7, with D perhaps TRBD2 (6 bases). Trimming pared 6 bases from V and 0 bases from J, leaving 15 bases between. CDR1 and CDR2 (germline): SNHLY, FYNNEI. The CDR3 runs to 15 residues. The CDR3 protein is CASSWGGRSSYEQYF. DNA of the CDR3: TGTGCCAGCAGCTGGGGAGGCCGTTCCTCCTACGAGCAGTACTTC.

This clone was recorded once. V is TRBV7-2 and J is TRBJ2-7; TRBD2 matches at 12 bases. The CDR3 is 16 amino acids. Trimming took 5 bases from V and 4 from J; bases not matched to a gene: 9. In germline, CDR1 is SGHTA, CDR2 FQGNSA. This CDR3 reads CASSPRTSGRRYEQYF. CDR3 bases: TGTGCCAGCAGCCCCCGAACTAGCGGGAGGAGATACGAGCAGTACTTC.

J is TRBJ1-6 and V is TRBV28, with 7 positions matching TRBD1. The V gene's germline CDR1 is MDHEN and CDR2 SYDVKM. The V gene end was trimmed by 5 bases and the J gene end by 7 bases; junction bases not matched to a gene: 8. This CDR3 has 15 residues. The DNA for the CDR3 is TGTGCCAGCAGTCCACAGGGGTCGTCGAATTCACCCCTCCACTTT. Translating gives CASSPQGSSNSPLHF. The full variable domain, rest sourced from reference TRBV28 and TRBJ1-6, is DVKVTQSSRYLVKRTGEKVFLECVQDMDHENMFWYRQDPGLGLRLIYFSYDVKMKEKGDIPEGYSVSREKKERFSLILESASTNQTSMYLCASSPQGSSNSPLHFGNGTRLTVT.

In this sample, this clone turned up once. The genes are TRBV28 and TRBJ2-2, with D perhaps matching TRBD1 (5 bases). The CDR3 consists of 14 residues. With 5 bases removed from V and 8 bases from J, the gap between germline ends came to 15 bases. Germline CDR1 and CDR2: MDHEN and SYDVKM. In DNA form, the CDR3 reads TGTGCCAGCAGTGGCTACACAGGCGGTGGGGAGCTGTTTTTT. Residues: CASSGYTGGGELFF.

This chain joins TRBV6-5 and TRBJ1-5; weak D call: TRBD1 (6 bases). V lost 4 bases and J lost 0, with 10 bases in between. Looked up from germline, CDR1 is MNHEY and CDR2 is SVGAGI. This CDR3 has 15 residues. The CDR3 region has the DNA TGTGCCAGCAGTTTACAGGGAAATAGCAATCAGCCCCAGCATTTT. Translation: CASSLQGNSNQPQHF.

This clone was found a few times. The chain employs TRBV5-1 and TRBJ1-4; 12 positions agree with TRBD1. The V gene end was trimmed by 4 bases and the J gene end by 16 bases; junction bases not matched to a gene: 11. CDR3 size: 14 residues. Per the germline V gene, CDR1 is SGHRS and CDR2 is YFSETQ. As DNA, the CDR3 is TGCGCCAGCAGCCCGGGACAGGGGGCGTCCATATGGTTTTTT. Its protein is CASSPGQGASIWFF. Full variable domain (remainder filled in from reference TRBV5-1 and TRBJ1-4): KAGVTQTPRYLIKTRGQQVTLSCSPISGHRSVSWYQQTPGQGLQFLFEYFSETQRNKGNFPGRFSGRQFSNSRSEMNVSTLELGDSALYLCASSPGQGASIWFFGSGTQLSVL.

Only one count was recorded for this clone. V is TRBV28 and J is TRBJ2-7; D is unclear. The V end lost 2 bases, the J end lost 7 bases, and 6 bases lay between the germline ends. In germline, CDR1 is MDHEN, CDR2 SYDVKM. The CDR3 has 11 residues. CDR3 sequence (DNA): TGTGCCAGCAGTTTAAGCTTAGAGCAGTACTTC. Its protein is CASSLSLEQYF.

A single count supports this clone. The chain couples TRBV7-2 to TRBJ2-2; 10 positions agree with TRBD2. The CDR3 has 16 residues. Germline values: CDR1 SGHTA, CDR2 FQGNSA. J gave up 1 base and V 5 bases, and 4 bases lay outside the gene matches. The CDR3, as DNA: TGTGCCAGCAGCCCTCGACTAGCGGGGAACACCGGGGAGCTGTTTTTT. Amino acids: CASSPRLAGNTGELFF. The full variable domain, rest sourced from reference TRBV7-2 and TRBJ2-2, is GAGVSQSPSNKVTEKGKDVELRCDPISGHTALYWYRQSLGQGLEFLIYFQGNSAPDKSGLPSDRFSAERTGGSVSTLTIQRTQQEDSAVYLCASSPRLAGNTGELFFGEGSRLTVL.

J is TRBJ2-5 and V is TRBV5-1; weak D call: TRBD2 (5 bases). The CDR3 has 14 amino acids. Trimming pared 1 base from V and 2 bases from J, leaving 9 bases between. Germline V CDR1 and CDR2: SGHRS, YFSETQ. The CDR3 sequence is CASSLQRRQETQYF. The DNA of the CDR3 is TGCGCCAGCAGCTTGCAGCGGAGGCAAGAGACCCAGTACTTC.

The V gene is TRBV15, the J gene TRBJ1-4; perhaps TRBD1 as D (6 bases). The CDR3 has 13 amino acids. Trimming stripped 6 bases from V and 4 bases from J, with 9 bases between. From germline, CDR1 is LNHNV and CDR2 YYDKDF (reference sequence). In nucleotides, the CDR3 is TGTGCCACCAGTCACAGGGATAATGAAAAACTGTTTTTT. Translating it yields CATSHRDNEKLFF.

The rearrangement uses TRBV4-2 and TRBJ2-5; 15 nucleotides line up with TRBD2. CDR1 is LGHNA and CDR2 is YNFKEQ in the germline V gene. V gave up 1 base and J gave up 1 base; unmatched junction bases: 4. The CDR3 totals 18 residues. CDR3 DNA sequence: TGTGCCAGCAGCCAAGTGGGACTAGCGGGAGGAATCCAAGAGACCCAGTACTTC. This encodes CASSQVGLAGGIQETQYF.

The chain uses TRBV11-2 and TRBJ2-5; D unclear. The germline V gene encodes CDR1 SGHAT and CDR2 FQNNGV. Trimming left V 6 bases short and J 7 bases short, with 9 bases between. The CDR3 sequence is 11 residues long. The CDR3 nucleotides are TGTGCCAGCAGTACGACACCGACCCAGTACTTC. Translating it yields CASSTTPTQYF.

J is TRBJ1-4 and V is TRBV2, with 8 bases that match TRBD1. CDR1 and CDR2 (germline): SNHLY, FYNNEI. The CDR3 has 14 amino acids. V lost 6 bases, J lost 4 bases, and 4 bases stayed unmatched. The CDR3 spells CASRETGGNEKLFF. DNA for the CDR3: TGTGCCAGCAGGGAAACAGGGGGTAATGAAAAACTGTTTTTT.

The chain is built from TRBV7-2 and TRBJ1-2; 12 bases agree with TRBD1. Germline CDR1 SGHTA, CDR2 FQGNSA. The CDR3 loop spans 15 amino acids. The J segment lost 7 bases and the V segment lost 3 bases, leaving 6 bases of the junction unmatched. The CDR3 nucleotides read TGTGCCAGCAGCTTCTACGGGACAGGGGGCTCTGGCTACACCTTC. As protein: CASSFYGTGGSGYTF.

Only a few counts were recorded for this clone. The gene calls are TRBV29-1 and TRBJ1-1, with TRBD1 matching over 8 bases. The J segment lost 1 base and the V segment lost 4 bases, leaving 5 bases of the junction unmatched. The CDR3 has 14 amino acids. Germline V gene sequence: CDR1 SQVTM, CDR2 ANQGSEA. The CDR3 spells CSVVQTGENTEAFF. DNA for the CDR3: TGCAGCGTTGTCCAGACAGGGGAGAACACTGAAGCTTTCTTT.

The CDR3 DNA sequence: TGTGCCAGCAGTTGGGATCAGGGAACTCAGCCCCAGCATTTT. This gives the protein CASSWDQGTQPQHF. The chain couples TRBV28 to TRBJ1-5; maybe TRBD1 (5 bases). The CDR3 covers 14 residues. Germline-derived CDR1 and CDR2 are MDHEN and SYDVKM. Trimming pared 4 bases from V and 6 bases from J, leaving 13 bases between. The full variable domain, its missing parts supplied by reference TRBV28 and TRBJ1-5, is DVKVTQSSRYLVKRTGEKVFLECVQDMDHENMFWYRQDPGLGLRLIYFSYDVKMKEKGDIPEGYSVSREKKERFSLILESASTNQTSMYLCASSWDQGTQPQHFGDGTRLSIL.

This clone was recorded a few times. The CDR3 spells CASSIGWGASSGNTIYF. The DNA of the CDR3 is TGTGCCAGTAGTATTGGTTGGGGCGCTTCCTCTGGAAACACCATATATTTT. This chain links TRBV19 with TRBJ1-3; possibly TRBD1 for D (5 bases). This CDR3 region has 17 residues. V lost 3 bases and J lost 0, with 15 bases in between. Germline V CDR1 and CDR2: LNHDA, SQIVND (reference sequence).

The chain is built from TRBV5-1 and TRBJ2-7; 10 bases are a match to TRBD1. Losses at the gene ends were 8 bases for V and 0 bases for J; bases not matched to a gene: 8. The CDR3 is 15 amino acids. Germline CDR1 is SGHRS and CDR2 is YFSETQ. This chain's CDR3 is CASRVTGGGSYEQYF. CDR3 DNA sequence: TGCGCCAGTCGCGTGACAGGGGGCGGCTCCTACGAGCAGTACTTC.

The rearrangement joins TRBV30 to TRBJ1-2, with 9 bases matching TRBD1. The V gene's germline CDR1 is GTSNPN and CDR2 SVGIG (reference sequence). CDR3 length equals 15 residues. V lost 2 bases, J lost 2 bases, and 6 bases stayed unmatched. CDR3 DNA sequence: TGTGCCTGGAGTACCTGGACAGGGGCCAACTATGGCTACACCTTC. Protein product: CAWSTWTGANYGYTF.

The chain employs TRBV2 and TRBJ1-2; D gene unclear. CDR3 length: 14 residues. Germline CDR1 and CDR2: SNHLY and FYNNEI. The V gene lost 4 bases and the J gene lost 8 bases, with 17 bases spanning the gap. This CDR3 is CASSAEGGLGGYTF. The CDR3 nucleotides read TGTGCCAGCAGTGCGGAGGGAGGATTGGGCGGCTACACCTTC.

This sequence joins TRBV27 and TRBJ1-6; D is unclear. The germline gives CDR1 MNHEY, CDR2 SMNVEV (reference sequence). The CDR3 is 13 amino acids. Trimming stripped 4 bases from V and 8 bases from J, with 9 bases between. DNA of the CDR3: TGTGCCAGCAGTTCCTATCGGGATTCACCCCTCCACTTT. Translated: CASSSYRDSPLHF.